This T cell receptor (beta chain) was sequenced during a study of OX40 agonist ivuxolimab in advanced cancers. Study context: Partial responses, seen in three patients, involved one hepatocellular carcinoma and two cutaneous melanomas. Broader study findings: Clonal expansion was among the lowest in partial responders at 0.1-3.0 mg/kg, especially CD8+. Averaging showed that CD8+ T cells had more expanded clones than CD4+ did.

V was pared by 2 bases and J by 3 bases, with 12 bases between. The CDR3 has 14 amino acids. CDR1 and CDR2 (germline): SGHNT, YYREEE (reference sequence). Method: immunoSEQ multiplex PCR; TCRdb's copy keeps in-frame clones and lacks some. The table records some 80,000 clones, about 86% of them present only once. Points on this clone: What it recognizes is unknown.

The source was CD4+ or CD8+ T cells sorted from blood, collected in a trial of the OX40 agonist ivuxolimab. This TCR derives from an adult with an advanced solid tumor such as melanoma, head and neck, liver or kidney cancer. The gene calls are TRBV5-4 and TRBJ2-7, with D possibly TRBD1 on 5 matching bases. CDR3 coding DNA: TGTGCCAGCAGCTTAGGGCCCAGGGACTACGAGCAGTACTTC. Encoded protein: CASSLGPRDYEQYF.